Each of the 17 T cell receptor beta chains below was sequenced from the same sample in a study of T cells in Graves' hyperthyroidism and ophthalmopathy. There were TCR beta CDR3 regions amplified from RNA transcripts. Carried out on the TCR CDR3, a first-round RT-PCR used the HTBI primer set. TCRdb reanalysed the multiplex PCR reads using MiXCR and keeps one entry per CDR3 protein. The table lists about 380,000 distinct CDR3 sequences, approximately 13% of them singletons. Sequencing was performed on blood. The receptor source for this set is a woman in her sixties or seventies with Graves' hyperthyroidism.

This clonotype came up a few times. This chain connects TRBV12-3 or TRBV12-4 to TRBJ2-2, with D maybe TRBD1 (5 bases). The CDR3 is made up of 17 amino acids. Between the trimmed V and J ends, which lost 7 bases and 1 base, there was a span of 19 bases. In nucleotides, the CDR3 is TGTGCCAGCACCCTCCAGGGCTTGGCGTGGAACACCGGGGAGCTGTTTTTT. Translating it yields CASTLQGLAWNTGELFF.

The CDR3 is CSVIPGEPEAFF. CDR3 bases: TGCAGCGTGATACCAGGGGAACCTGAAGCTTTCTTT. The V and J genes are TRBV29-1 and TRBJ1-1, with a weak D call TRBD1 (6 bases). With 6 bases removed from V and 6 bases from J, the gap between germline ends came to 14 bases. Germline V gene data show CDR1 as SQVTM and CDR2 as ANQGSEA. This CDR3 comprises 12 residues.

The chain uses TRBV5-8 and TRBJ2-5, with 10 bases that match TRBD2. CDR1 is SGHTS and CDR2 is YDEGEE in the germline V gene. With V trimmed by 4 bases and J by 2 bases, 8 bases remained unmatched. The CDR3 is 16 residues long. The CDR3 nucleotides are TGTGCCAGCAGCCTCGAAGGGACTAGCGAGCAAGAGACCCAGTACTTC. Its translation: CASSLEGTSEQETQYF.

This chain uses TRBV28 with TRBJ1-5, with 7 nucleotides matching TRBD1. The germline CDR1 and CDR2 sequences are MDHEN and SYDVKM. V gave up 2 bases and J gave up 7 bases; unmatched junction bases: 17. The CDR3 spans 18 residues. In nucleotides, the CDR3 is TGTGCCAGCAGTTTAGTACAGGGGATACCCGCACAATGGCAGCCCCAGCATTTT. Its protein is CASSLVQGIPAQWQPQHF.

This clonotype was detected many times. The V call is TRBV28, the J call TRBJ1-1, with 8 positions matching TRBD1. Germline trimming cut 7 bases from V and 6 bases from J; bases unmatched to any gene: 13. Germline CDR1 is MDHEN and CDR2 is SYDVKM. The length of the CDR3 is 15 residues. CDR3 amino acids: CASTSLQGAFAEAFF. DNA of the CDR3: TGTGCCAGCACCTCGCTGCAGGGGGCGTTCGCTGAAGCTTTCTTT.

As for this clonotype: A read error may be the cause here, since a much bigger clone is one base away. V and J are TRBV12-3 or TRBV12-4 and TRBJ2-7; D unclear. The V end lost 3 bases, the J end lost 4 bases, and 13 bases lay between the germline ends. CDR3 length equals 14 residues. In DNA form, the CDR3 reads TGTGCCAGCAGTTTTATTGTGCGCGGTTACGAGCAGTACTTC. This gives the protein CASSFIVRGYEQYF.

This clonotype was seen ten or more times. The chain combines TRBV27 with TRBJ2-2; TRBD2 matches 13 bases. The germline gives CDR1 MNHEY, CDR2 SMNVEV (reference sequence). This CDR3 has 17 amino acids. Trimming removed 5 bases from V and 1 base from J; junction bases left unmatched: 4. The CDR3 sequence is CASSLGTSGMNTGELFF. The CDR3 coding sequence is TGTGCCAGCAGTCTCGGGACTAGCGGGATGAACACCGGGGAGCTGTTTTTT.

This clonotype was recorded at least ten times. The V and J genes are TRBV6-1 and TRBJ1-1; 8 positions match TRBD1. CDR3 size: 19 residues. The V and J ends lost 5 bases and 7 bases, in that order; junction bases with no gene match: 24. CDR1 is MNHNS and CDR2 is SASEGT in the germline V gene. CDR3 sequence: CASSQDQEAGQGQLGEAFF. The CDR3, as DNA: TGTGCCAGCAGTCAAGACCAAGAGGCCGGACAGGGACAATTAGGTGAAGCTTTCTTT.

This clonotype has a count of ten or more. This chain joins TRBV2 and TRBJ1-4; no firm D call. Per germline, CDR1 SNHLY and CDR2 FYNNEI. The V gene lost 6 bases and the J gene lost 7 bases, with 15 bases spanning the gap. This CDR3 contains 14 residues. Here the CDR3 reads CASSQSYEAEKLFF. CDR3 bases: TGTGCCAGCAGCCAATCCTACGAGGCTGAAAAACTGTTTTTT.

This clonotype has a count of ten or more. The V and J genes are TRBV6-5 and TRBJ1-2, with TRBD1 identical over 7 bases. This CDR3 spans 15 amino acids. Unmatched junction bases numbered 11, after V lost 2 bases and J lost 8 bases. CDR1 and CDR2 (germline): MNHEY, SVGAGI. This chain's CDR3 is CASSYRAVRGLGYTF. The DNA for the CDR3 is TGTGCCAGCAGTTACCGAGCTGTAAGGGGGCTCGGCTACACCTTC.

This clonotype was counted ten times or more. This chain connects TRBV3-1 to TRBJ2-7; D could derive from TRBD1 or TRBD2 (5 bases each). The CDR3 consists of 13 residues. V dropped 2 bases and J dropped 3 bases, with 8 bases sitting between them. CDR1 is LGHDT, CDR2 YNNKEL, per germline (reference sequence). The CDR3 sequence is CASSQLGVYEQYF. CDR3 coding DNA: TGTGCCAGCAGCCAATTGGGGGTCTACGAGCAGTACTTC.

This clonotype came up many times. The CDR3, as DNA: TGTGCCATCAGCCTACTAGCGGAGTTCACAGATACGCAGTATTTT. Its translation is CAISLLAEFTDTQYF. The chain combines TRBV10-3 with TRBJ2-3; TRBD2 aligns across 8 bases. The germline CDR1 and CDR2 sequences are ENHRY and SYGVKD. CDR3 length equals 15 residues. V was pared by 6 bases and J by 2 bases, with 7 bases of the junction left unmatched.

This clonotype was counted a few times. The chain combines TRBV7-8 with TRBJ1-4; no clear D. CDR1 is SGHVS, CDR2 FQNEAQ, per germline. The CDR3 is made up of 14 amino acids. V was clipped by 4 bases and J by 4 bases, with 10 bases between them. The CDR3 is CASSSRYNNEKLFF. The CDR3 DNA follows: TGTGCCAGCAGCTCCCGTTACAATAATGAAAAACTGTTTTTT. Supplemented by reference TRBV7-8 and TRBJ1-4, the full variable domain reads GAGVSQSPRYKVAKRGQDVALRCDPISGHVSLFWYQQALGQGPEFLTYFQNEAQLDKSGLPSDRFFAERPEGSVSTLKIQRTQQEDSAVYLCASSSRYNNEKLFFGSGTQLSVL.

The rearrangement links TRBV29-1 to TRBJ1-2, with 7 bases aligning to TRBD1. J was trimmed by 1 base and V by 3 bases; bases with no gene match: 11. The germline V gene encodes CDR1 SQVTM and CDR2 ANQGSEA. This CDR3 is 16 amino acids long. The CDR3 coding sequence is TGCAGCGTTGACTATGGAGGGGGCGACAATAACTATGGCTACACCTTC. This encodes CSVDYGGGDNNYGYTF.

This clonotype turned up a few times. The rearrangement joins TRBV30 to TRBJ2-1; unclear D gene. The CDR3 has 12 residues. CDR1 GTSNPN and CDR2 SVGIG come from the germline V gene (reference sequence). Trimming removed 3 bases from V and 7 bases from J, with 10 bases in between. This CDR3 is CAWRVSLNEQFF. CDR3 nucleotide sequence: TGTGCCTGGAGGGTCAGCCTTAATGAGCAGTTCTTC.

This chain uses TRBV5-4 with TRBJ2-3; perhaps TRBD2 as D (6 bases). Per germline, CDR1 SGHNT and CDR2 YYREEE (reference sequence). Trimming left V 0 bases short and J 0 bases short, with 11 bases between. The CDR3 has 16 amino acids. CDR3 bases: TGTGCCAGCAGCTTGGCCTTAGCGGAAAGCACAGATACGCAGTATTTT. It specifies CASSLALAESTDTQYF.

This clonotype appeared many times. The chain has TRBV20-1 and TRBJ1-4, with unresolved D. V was clipped by 3 bases and J by 6 bases, with 14 bases between them. Germline V gene lookup returns CDR1 DFQATT and CDR2 SNEGSKA (reference sequence). This CDR3 has 14 amino acids. The CDR3 DNA reads TGCAGTGCTAGTAGTCCAGCCGGTGATGAAAAACTGTTTTTT. This translates into CSASSPAGDEKLFF.